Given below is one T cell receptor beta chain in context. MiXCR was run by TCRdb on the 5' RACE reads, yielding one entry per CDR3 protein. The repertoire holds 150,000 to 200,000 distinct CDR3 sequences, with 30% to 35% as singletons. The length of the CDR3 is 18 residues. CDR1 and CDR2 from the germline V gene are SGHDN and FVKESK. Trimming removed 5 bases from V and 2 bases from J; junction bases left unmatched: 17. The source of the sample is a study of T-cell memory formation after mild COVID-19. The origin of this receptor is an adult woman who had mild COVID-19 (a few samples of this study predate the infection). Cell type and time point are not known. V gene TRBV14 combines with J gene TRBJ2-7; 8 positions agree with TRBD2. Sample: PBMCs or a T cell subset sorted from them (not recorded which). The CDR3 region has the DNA TGTGCCAGCAGCACCCGTCCCCTCCTCCGGGGGGGACCCTACGAGCAGTACTTC. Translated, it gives CASSTRPLLRGGPYEQYF.